The clone carrying this T cell receptor beta chain was seen a few times. The antigen is unknown. The data are from a study of blood T cells in healthy people across ages. Study details: Template switching caught about one barcoded beta molecule for each two T cells.

Collection of around 9.3 milliliters of peripheral blood was performed for each donor. Through a sample-barcoded 5' primer and a J-beta primer mix, a second PCR was run for about 6 to 11 cycles. TCRdb called the 5' RACE reads again in MiXCR, with one record for every CDR3 protein. Of about 970,000 distinct CDR3 sequences in the sample, roughly 51% were seen once. The study, taken as a whole, reports: The fall in TCR beta diversity per million T cells was roughly linear with age.

The CDR3 has 13 amino acids. CDR1 is MDHEN and CDR2 is SYDVKM in the germline V gene. The origin of this receptor is a woman aged 60-75 years in good health. The rearrangement joins TRBV28 to TRBJ2-5; a weak D match, TRBD2 (6 bases). The DNA end is more similar to TRBJ2-7, so the J call may be wrong. Material for sequencing was blood. The CDR3: CASNRDSDYEQYF. The DNA for the CDR3 is TGTGCCAGCAATAGGGACTCTGACTACGAGCAGTACTTC.